The entry below gives a single T cell receptor (beta chain) sequence along with its context. Per the authors' pipeline: Amplifying reference gene primers gave estimates of nucleated cell counts. Repertoires were generated with immunoSEQ multiplex PCR, while TCRdb's copy carries only in-frame clones and drops some. V and J calls and clone size follow that table, whereas D and trimming were derived from the DNA. The data contain tens of thousands of clones, under 85% of them singletons. The CDR3 is made up of 11 amino acids. Germline loops: CDR1 SNHLY, CDR2 FYNNEI. V lost 1 base and J lost 15; bases outside the gene matches: 2. This sample stems from a study of blood T cell repertoires in COVID-19. Study at large: Spain, Italy and the United States supplied samples that represented acute and convalescent COVID-19.

Sequenced: peripheral blood. This receptor was identified in a man in his sixties with acute or convalescent COVID-19. The chain is built from TRBV2 and TRBJ1-4, with 7 bases aligning to TRBD1. CDR3 residues: CASSEDRGLFF. CDR3 nucleotides: TGTGCCAGCAGTGAAGACAGGGGATTGTTTTTT.